This TCR beta chain appears in the sequencing data of a study of beta chain features in type 1 diabetes. Study as a whole: Healthy donors resembled patients in age, gender and cell yields.

Every bit of the isolated RNA underwent reverse transcription, so sequencing read expressed TCRB transcripts. Clones were read by immunoSEQ multiplex PCR, and TCRdb kept only the in-frame ones, dropping some. The data show a few hundred thousand clones, with roughly 14% seen just once and 0.015% to 0.02% held by the top ten. Deletions cut 6 bases from V and 0 bases from J, with 11 bases between. CDR3 length: 14 amino acids. The germline V gene encodes CDR1 MNHEY and CDR2 SVGAGI. This clone turned up a few times. Its antigen remains unknown. Study results and caveats: All four CD4+ subsets of Type 1 diabetes patients contained TCRB CDR3s that were moderately but significantly shorter.

J is TRBJ1-1 and V is TRBV6-5, with TRBD1 as a possible D gene (5 bases). This TCR came from a young man with type 1 diabetes. The material sequenced was naive CD4+ T cells from blood. As DNA, the CDR3 is TGTGCCAGCAGCGGGGGGTCGATGAACACTGAAGCTTTCTTT. It is translated as CASSGGSMNTEAFF.